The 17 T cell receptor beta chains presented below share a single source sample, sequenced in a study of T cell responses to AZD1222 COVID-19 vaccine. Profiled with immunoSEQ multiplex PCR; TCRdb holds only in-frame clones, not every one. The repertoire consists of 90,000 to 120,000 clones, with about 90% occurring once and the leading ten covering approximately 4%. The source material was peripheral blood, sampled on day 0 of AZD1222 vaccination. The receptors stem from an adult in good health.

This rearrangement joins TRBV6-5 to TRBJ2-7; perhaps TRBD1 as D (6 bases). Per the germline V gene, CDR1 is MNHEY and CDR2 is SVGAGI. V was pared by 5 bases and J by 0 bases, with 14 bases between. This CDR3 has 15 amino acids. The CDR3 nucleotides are TGTGCCAGCAGTAAAACAGGGTCGGGCTCCTACGAGCAGTACTTC. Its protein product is CASSKTGSGSYEQYF.

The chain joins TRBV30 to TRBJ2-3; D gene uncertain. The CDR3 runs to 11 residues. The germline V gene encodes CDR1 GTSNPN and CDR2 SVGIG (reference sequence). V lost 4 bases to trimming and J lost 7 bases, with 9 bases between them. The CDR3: CAWTNLNTQYF. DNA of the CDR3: TGTGCCTGGACCAACCTAAATACGCAGTATTTT.

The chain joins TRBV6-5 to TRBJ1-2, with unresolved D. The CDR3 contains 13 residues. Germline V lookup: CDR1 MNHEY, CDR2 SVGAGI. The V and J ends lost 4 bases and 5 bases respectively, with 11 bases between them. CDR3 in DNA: TGTGCCAGCAGTTCAGGTACCTGGTATGGCTACACCTTC. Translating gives CASSSGTWYGYTF.

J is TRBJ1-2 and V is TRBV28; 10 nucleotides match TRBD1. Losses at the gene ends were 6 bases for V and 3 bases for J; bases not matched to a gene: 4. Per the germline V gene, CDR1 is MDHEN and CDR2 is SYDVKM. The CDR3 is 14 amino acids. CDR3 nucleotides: TGTGCCAGCAGCCCCGGGACAGGGGACTATGGCTACACCTTC. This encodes CASSPGTGDYGYTF.

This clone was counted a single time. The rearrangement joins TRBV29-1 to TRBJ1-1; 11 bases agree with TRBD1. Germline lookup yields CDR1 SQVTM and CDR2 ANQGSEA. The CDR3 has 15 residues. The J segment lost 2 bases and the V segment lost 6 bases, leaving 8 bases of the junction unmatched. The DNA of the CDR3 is TGCAGCGTCTTCGGACAGGGGGCCTACAACACTGAAGCTTTCTTT. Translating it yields CSVFGQGAYNTEAFF.

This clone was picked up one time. The CDR3 is CSGVSGESSDTQYF. The CDR3 DNA reads TGCAGCGGGGTGTCAGGGGAATCCTCAGATACGCAGTATTTT. The rearrangement uses TRBV29-1 and TRBJ2-3; tentatively, D is TRBD1 (6 bases). Germline loops: CDR1 SQVTM, CDR2 ANQGSEA. The CDR3 contains 14 residues. V gave up 7 bases and J gave up 4 bases, with 18 bases separating them.

CDR3 nucleotides: TGCGCCAGCAGCCACCAGTCGGACGGGGCCAACGTCCTGACTTTC. Translation: CASSHQSDGANVLTF. The gene calls are TRBV4-3 and TRBJ2-6; D not resolved. CDR1 is LGHNA, CDR2 YSLEER, per germline. V lost 3 bases and J 4 bases, leaving 10 bases between the germline ends. The CDR3 is 15 residues long.

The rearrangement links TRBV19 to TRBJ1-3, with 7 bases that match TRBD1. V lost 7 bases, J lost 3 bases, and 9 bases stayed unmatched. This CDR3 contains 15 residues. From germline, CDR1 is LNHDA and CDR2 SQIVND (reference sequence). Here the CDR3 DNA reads TGTGCCAGTACCGGAAGGAGGGGGCTTGGAAACACCATATATTTT. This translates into CASTGRRGLGNTIYF.

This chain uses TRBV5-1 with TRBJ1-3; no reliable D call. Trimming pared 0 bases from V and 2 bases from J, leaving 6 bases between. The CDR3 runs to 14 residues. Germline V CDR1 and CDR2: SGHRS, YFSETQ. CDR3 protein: CASSLGTAGNTIYF. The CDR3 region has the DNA TGCGCCAGCAGCTTGGGGACGGCTGGAAACACCATATATTTT.

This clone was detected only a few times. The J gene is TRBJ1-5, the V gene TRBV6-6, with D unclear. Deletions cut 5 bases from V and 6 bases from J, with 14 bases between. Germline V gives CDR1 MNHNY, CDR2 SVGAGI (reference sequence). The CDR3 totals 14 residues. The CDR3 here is CASSLRGDGQPQHF. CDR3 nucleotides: TGTGCCAGCAGTCTCCGGGGAGACGGTCAGCCCCAGCATTTT.

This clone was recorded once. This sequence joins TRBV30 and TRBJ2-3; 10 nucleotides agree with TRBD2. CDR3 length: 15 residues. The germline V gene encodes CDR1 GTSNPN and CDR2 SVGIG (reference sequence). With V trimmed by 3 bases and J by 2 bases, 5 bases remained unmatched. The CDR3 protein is CAWSSGLADTDTQYF. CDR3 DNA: TGTGCCTGGAGCTCCGGACTAGCGGACACAGATACGCAGTATTTT.

Here the CDR3 reads CASSLSFSPLHF. The CDR3 coding sequence is TGTGCCAGCAGCTTAAGTTTTTCACCCCTCCACTTT. The chain employs TRBV7-9 and TRBJ1-6; D is unresolved. This CDR3 is 12 amino acids long. Germline V gene sequence: CDR1 SEHNR, CDR2 FQNEAQ (reference sequence). V shed 2 bases and J shed 9 bases, with 5 bases lying between them.

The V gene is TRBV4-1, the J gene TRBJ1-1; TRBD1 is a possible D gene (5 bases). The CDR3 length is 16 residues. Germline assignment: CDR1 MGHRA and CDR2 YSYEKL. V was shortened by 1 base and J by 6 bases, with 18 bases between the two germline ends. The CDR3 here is CASSQGGGSILSEAFF. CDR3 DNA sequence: TGCGCCAGCAGCCAAGGGGGCGGCTCGATACTCTCTGAAGCTTTCTTT.

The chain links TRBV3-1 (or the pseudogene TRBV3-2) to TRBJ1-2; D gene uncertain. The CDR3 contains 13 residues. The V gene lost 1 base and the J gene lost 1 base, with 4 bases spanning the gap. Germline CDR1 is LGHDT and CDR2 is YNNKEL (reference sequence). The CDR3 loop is CASSQGVNYGYTF. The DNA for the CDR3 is TGTGCCAGCAGCCAAGGAGTTAACTATGGCTACACCTTC.

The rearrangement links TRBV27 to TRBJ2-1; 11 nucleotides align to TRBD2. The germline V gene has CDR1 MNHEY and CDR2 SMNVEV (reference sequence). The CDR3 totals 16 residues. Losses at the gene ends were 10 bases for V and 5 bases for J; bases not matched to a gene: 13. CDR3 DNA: TGTGCCACCCAAGGTTTAGCGGGAGGGTCTAACAATGAGCAGTTCTTC. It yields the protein CATQGLAGGSNNEQFF.

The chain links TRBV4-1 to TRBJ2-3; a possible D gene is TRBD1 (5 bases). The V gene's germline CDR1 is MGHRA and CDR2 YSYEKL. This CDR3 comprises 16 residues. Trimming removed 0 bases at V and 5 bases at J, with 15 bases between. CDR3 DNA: TGCGCCAGCAGCCAAGAGCTGGCAGGGTTGGTAGATACGCAGTATTTT. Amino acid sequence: CASSQELAGLVDTQYF.

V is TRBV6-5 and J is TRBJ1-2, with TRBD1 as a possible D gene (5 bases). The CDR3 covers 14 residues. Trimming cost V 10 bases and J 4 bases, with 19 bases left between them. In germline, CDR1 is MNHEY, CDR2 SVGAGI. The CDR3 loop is CATHHWDVGYGYTF. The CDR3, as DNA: TGTGCCACCCACCACTGGGACGTTGGCTATGGCTACACCTTC.